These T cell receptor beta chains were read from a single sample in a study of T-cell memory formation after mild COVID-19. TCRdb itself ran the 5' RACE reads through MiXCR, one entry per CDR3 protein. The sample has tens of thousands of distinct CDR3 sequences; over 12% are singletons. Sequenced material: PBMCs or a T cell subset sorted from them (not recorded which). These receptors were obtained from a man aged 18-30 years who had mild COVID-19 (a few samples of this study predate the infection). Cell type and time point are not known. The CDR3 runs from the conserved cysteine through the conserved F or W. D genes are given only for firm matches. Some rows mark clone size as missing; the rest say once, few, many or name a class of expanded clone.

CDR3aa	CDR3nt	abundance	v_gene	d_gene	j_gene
CASSLTMNTEAFF	TGTGCCAGCAGTTTGACGATGAACACTGAAGCTTTCTTT	few	TRBV27	-	TRBJ1-1
CASSLDPRGMTPLHF	TGTGCCAGCAGTTTAGATCCGAGGGGAATGACACCCCTCCACTTT	-	TRBV12-3/TRBV12-4	-	TRBJ1-6
CASSLSVVRLAGGPYNEQFF	TGTGCCAGCAGTTTATCGGTGGTTCGACTAGCGGGGGGACCCTACAATGAGCAGTTCTTC	few	TRBV12-3/TRBV12-4	TRBD2	TRBJ2-1
CASRGTSGGYNEQFF	TGTGCCAGCAGAGGGACTAGCGGGGGCTACAATGAGCAGTTCTTC	few	TRBV2	TRBD2	TRBJ2-1
CASSGGPAGKVVDEQYF	TGTGCCAGCAGTGGAGGCCCGGCAGGGAAGGTGGTCGACGAGCAGTACTTC	few	TRBV6-2/TRBV6-3	-	TRBJ2-7
CASSQVGYSPPCYNEQFF	TGTGCCAGCAGCCAAGTCGGTTACAGCCCCCCTTGTTACAATGAGCAGTTCTTC	few	TRBV3-2	-	TRBJ2-1
CASSPRLAASSYNEQFF	TGTGCCAGCAGTCCAAGACTAGCTGCGAGCTCCTACAATGAGCAGTTCTTC	-	TRBV6-2/TRBV6-3	TRBD2	TRBJ2-1
CASSIPGYEQYF	TGTGCCAGTAGTATCCCAGGTTACGAGCAGTACTTC	once	TRBV19	-	TRBJ2-7
CASSQVGSYNEQFF	TGCGCCAGCAGCCAAGTAGGGTCGTACAATGAGCAGTTCTTC	-	TRBV4-1	-	TRBJ2-1
CSARDPGTEAFF	TGCAGTGCTAGAGATCCCGGCACTGAAGCTTTCTTT	-	TRBV20-1	-	TRBJ1-1